In this sample, the clone carrying this T cell receptor (beta chain) turned up a few times. These data originate in a study of T cell responses to AZD1222 COVID-19 vaccine. The repertoire was sequenced with immunoSEQ multiplex PCR; TCRdb's copy has only in-frame clones and lacks some. The repertoire holds approximately 90,000 clones, with roughly 89% as singletons. Germline V gene sequence: CDR1 SGHVS, CDR2 FQNEAQ. The CDR3 contains 12 residues. With 1 base removed from V and 8 bases from J, the gap between germline ends came to 8 bases. The gene calls are TRBV7-8 and TRBJ1-1, with a weak D call TRBD1 (5 bases). The input for sequencing was peripheral blood, taken on day 0 of AZD1222 vaccination. This TCR was recovered from an adult in good health. The CDR3 reads CASSLGYREAFF. CDR3 in DNA: TGTGCCAGCAGCTTAGGTTACAGGGAAGCTTTCTTT.